The present entry profiles one T cell receptor (beta chain) with its context. The specificity of this receptor is unknown. No base quality values were provided; no much bigger clone lies one nucleotide off. The source of the sample is a study of cytomegalovirus exposure and HLA in healthy donors (TCRdb year 2017). Some background on the complete study: In an earlier analysis of around 540 of the donors, roughly 300 Gb of sequence data and 100 million or so unique TCR beta sequences from 150 million to 200 million T cells were reported. An early release that covered about 600 HLA-typed donors contained about 300 gigabases of sequencing data and 70 million to 100 million unique TCR sequences. Among the roughly 370 genotyped donors, under 90% belonged to the genetic ancestry cluster associated with self-reported Caucasian donors. The study aimed to test whether cataloging public T cell receptors could reveal signatures of past pathogen exposure. Using immunosequencing, the study profiled T cell repertoires from about 610 subjects and related those repertoires to cytomegalovirus serostatus. Besides the first cohort of 666 subjects, a separate validation cohort made up of roughly 130 different subjects was used. To predict cytomegalovirus infection status, the study combined high-throughput TCR immunosequencing, statistical association of individual TCRs with disease status, and machine learning. A later analysis re-analyzed previously published TCR beta repertoires from 650 to 800 donors and added high-resolution HLA genotyping to study TCR occurrence patterns. In the later analysis, no new phenotypic data were used to find candidate immune exposures; instead, reliance was placed on TCR beta sequences and their occurrence across donors. To decide whether each TCR beta V gene segment behaved as functional or pseudogenic, an earlier analysis of some 600 of the donors relied on high-throughput TCR beta sequencing. Alongside the repertoire data, information on donor age, sex, ethnicity and CMV serostatus was compiled. Genome-wide SNP genotypes for about 65% of the 666 donors were used in a later genetic analysis, which treated that subset as a discovery cohort. Every discovery cohort repertoire had been produced on one sequencing platform. HLA typing covered class I and class II loci at four-digit resolution. The number of typed donors differed by locus: about 620-630 for A, B, C, DRB1 and DQB1; 500 to 550 for DQA1; 600 to 610 for DPA1; and about 450 for DPB1. Several DR-DQ haplotypes were handled as single units for association and clustering because linkage in the cohort was strong. Across 398 genotyped donors of the cohort, an average of about 240,000 unique TCR beta nucleotide sequences per donor were sequenced, and roughly a sixth of those sequences were non-productive.

Library preparation used the immunoSEQ multiplex PCR assay. For the multiplex PCR, a mixture combining 60 forward primers for TCR Vbeta segments and 13 reverse primers for TCR Jbeta segments was used. The CDR3 region of rearranged TCR beta genes was amplified from genomic DNA with a multiplex PCR assay. On the Illumina HiSeq System, the amplified TCR beta libraries were sequenced as 87-base-pair reads. The paper's data handling went like this. A later analysis tallied tens of millions of unique TCR beta chains across the approximately 670 repertoires, and 10 million to 11 million of those chains were shared by two or more donors. Raw reads were error-corrected and collapsed into unique sequences by a nearest-neighbor algorithm in which closely related sequences were merged to remove PCR and sequencing errors. CDR3 sequences were aligned to IMGT reference sequences to assign V, D and J gene segments. For a sequence to be retained, a match of at least six nucleotides to both a V gene segment and a J gene segment was required. Rearrangements were classified as productive when the CDR3 lacked stop codons and remained in frame with V and J, and all other rearrangements were classified as non-productive. CDR3 was defined according to IMGT convention as the region running from the second conserved V-encoded cysteine to the conserved J-encoded phenylalanine. The earlier analysis of roughly 590 of the donors excluded any sequence lacking an unambiguous match to a single V gene segment. An earlier analysis of a few hundred of the donors called V segments functional above 56.7% productive rearrangements and segregating when the between-donor standard deviation exceeded 5%. To diagnose cytomegalovirus status from the catalog of TCR beta chain sequences, a statistical classification framework was built. In a later analysis, TCR nucleotide sequences were compared against IMGT/GENE-DB human TR gene sequences so that V and J genes could be assigned. In a later analysis, CDR3 sequences and most-parsimonious VDJ recombination scenarios were assigned using the TCRdist pipeline. In a later analysis, each TCR beta chain was defined by its CDR3 amino acid sequence together with its V-gene family, and reads without a unique V-gene family were excluded. To address suspected cross-contamination and a sequencing artifact, a later analysis removed approximately 600 highly shared, low-generation-probability nucleotide sequences. For each public chain, a later analysis derived a clonal expansion index from normalized ranks of inferred template counts within each repertoire. In a later analysis, generation probabilities were computed using a VDJ recombination model fitted to out-of-frame rearrangements, and the results were checked against IGoR. Hypergeometric tests were used in a later analysis to score TCR-TCR, TCR-HLA and TCR-CMV co-occurrence, with a repertoire-size bias correction applied to the TCR pairs. In a later analysis, false discovery rates were estimated by permuting HLA or CMV assignments 20 times. In a later analysis, co-occurring TCRs were grouped using DBSCAN, with TCRdist sequence similarity added in when clustering inside HLA-allele-positive subsets. Repertoires with fewer than 30,000 or more than 120,000 public chains were left out of co-occurrence clustering, as were four to six repertoires with anomalous nucleotide sharing. As stored in TCRdb, this immuneACCESS dataset retains in-frame rearrangements with V and J assigned. A fraction of the clones does not appear; measured against another copy, unresolved V genes explain less than half of the discrepancy, and the remainder lacks a known reason. The DNA was the basis for D and trimming; V, J and clone size are from that table. This sample gives roughly 63,000 clones in total; approximately 71% of them show up just once. 20% to 30% of the sample belongs to the ten largest clones.

In total, around 600 healthy bone marrow donors made up the cohort. At the time of sampling, every cohort member was nominally healthy, though immune exposures that went unrecorded were likely present. The donor tested CMV seropositive, placing the donor among the 250 to 350 seropositive members of the cohort. Every donor gave a peripheral blood sample, and the peripheral blood mononuclear cells from that sample were used for TCR beta sequencing. The Qiagen DNeasy Blood Extraction Kit was used to extract genomic DNA from the blood cell samples. Overall study results and their limits: In a later analysis, several top co-occurrence clusters were reported to appear linked to parvovirus B19, influenza, CMV and Epstein-Barr virus. Correlated functional status among segregating V segments might be attributable to linkage disequilibrium, but an unknown experimental factor could not be ruled out. An association between a missense DCLRE1C variant and V-gene and J-gene trimming of TCR beta chains was found in a later genetic analysis and replicated in an independent cohort. When HLA alleles, especially DR and DQ, strongly co-occurred, attributing TCR associations to individual alleles was difficult. Because counts were too low, some 16 rarely observed V segments, including chromosome 9 orphons, were excluded from the earlier analysis of around 590 of the donors. Compared with equally common non-associated chains, HLA-associated TCR beta chains in a later analysis were more clonally expanded and had lower generation probabilities. It was suggested by the authors that the approach could potentially be generalized to other disease states and immunological phenotypes. In a later analysis, the rate of TCR association differed among HLA loci, with DRB1 alleles having the most associated TCRs and HLA-C alleles having the fewest. At a false discovery rate of 0.05, a later analysis linked some 18,000 TCR beta sequences to specific HLA alleles. In an earlier analysis of approximately 590 of the donors, most TCR beta V segments were observed in productive rearrangements about 90% or about 30% of the time, broadly matching IMGT annotations. A cluster of highly shared sequence variants was judged likely to represent a technical artifact of the sequencing pipeline. CMV serostatus was the only immune exposure information available for the cohort. A few of the identified cytomegalovirus-associated TCR beta chains were confirmed in vitro to be specific for cytomegalovirus antigens. A further reported finding was that TCR beta sequences accurately predicted the HLA-A and HLA-B alleles for most subjects in the first cohort. Roughly uniform sequencing depth across donors was assumed in presence/absence analyses, although this assumption may not hold. In a later genetic analysis, fewer N-insertions in productive TCRs were reported among donors in an Asian-associated ancestry cluster than the roughly 700-donor mean. In the study, 150 to 200 TCR beta chains were listed as associated with cytomegalovirus. The classifier was reported to diagnose cytomegalovirus status with high specificity and sensitivity in both the original cohort and the validation cohort. According to a later analysis, most CMV-associated TCR beta chains appeared to be HLA-restricted, and the HLA associations seemed to be driven largely by CMV exposure. Most TCR sequences were seen in very few donors, while some public TCRs were found in many individuals. Some IMGT-functional V segments, including TRBV6-2 and TRBV6-3, could not be distinguished by the 87-base-pair reads and were therefore excluded. Only TCR beta chains were sequenced in this cohort, and the absence of alpha or paired-chain data limited detectable features. Because some donors lacked HLA typing at each locus, the association tests relied only on the typed subset.

Via the germline V gene, CDR1 is MNHNS and CDR2 SASEGT. Spanning cysteine to phenylalanine, the CDR3 consists of 11 amino acids. Only CDR3 DNA is held: 33 bases, read in frame from base 1. V sheds 7 bases and J sheds 5 bases, leaving 7 bases between their ends. The TCR was taken from a man over 45 in good health and CMV-seropositive. Rearrangement joined TRBV6-1 to TRBJ2-3, with TRBD1 tentatively as D gene (5 bases match). The material sequenced was PBMCs. The DNA reads TGTGCCAGCATCCAGGGAGATACGCAGTATTTT. Translated, it reads CASIQGDTQYF.